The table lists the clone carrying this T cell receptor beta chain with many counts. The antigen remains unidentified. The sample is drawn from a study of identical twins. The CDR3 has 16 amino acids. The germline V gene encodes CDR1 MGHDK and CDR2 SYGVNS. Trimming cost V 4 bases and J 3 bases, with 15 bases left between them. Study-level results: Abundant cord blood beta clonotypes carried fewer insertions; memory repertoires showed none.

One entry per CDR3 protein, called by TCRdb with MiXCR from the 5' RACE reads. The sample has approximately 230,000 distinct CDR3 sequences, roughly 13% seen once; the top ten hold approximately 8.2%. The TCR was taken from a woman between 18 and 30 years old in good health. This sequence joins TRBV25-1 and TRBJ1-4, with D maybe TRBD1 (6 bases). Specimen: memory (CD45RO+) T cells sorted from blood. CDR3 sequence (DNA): TGTGCCAGCAGTGTAATCACAAGGGGGGCTAATGAAAAACTGTTTTTT. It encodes CASSVITRGANEKLFF.